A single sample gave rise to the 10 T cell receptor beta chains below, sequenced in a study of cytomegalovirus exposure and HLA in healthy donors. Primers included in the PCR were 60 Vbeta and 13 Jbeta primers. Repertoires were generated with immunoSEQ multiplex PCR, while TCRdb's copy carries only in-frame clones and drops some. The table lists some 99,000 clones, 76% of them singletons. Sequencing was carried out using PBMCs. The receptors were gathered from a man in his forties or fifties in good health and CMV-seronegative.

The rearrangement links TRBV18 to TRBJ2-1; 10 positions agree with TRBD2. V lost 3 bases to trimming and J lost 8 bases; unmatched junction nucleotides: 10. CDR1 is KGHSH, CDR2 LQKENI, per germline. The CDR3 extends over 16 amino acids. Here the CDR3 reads CASSPTGTSEGHEQFF. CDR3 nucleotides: TGTGCCAGCTCACCGACCGGGACTAGCGAGGGTCATGAGCAGTTCTTC.

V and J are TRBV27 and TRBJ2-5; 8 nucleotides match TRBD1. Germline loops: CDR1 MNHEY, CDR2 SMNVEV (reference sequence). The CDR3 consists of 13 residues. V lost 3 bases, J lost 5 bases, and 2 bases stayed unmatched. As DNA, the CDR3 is TGTGCCAGCAGTTTGACAGGGGAGGAGACCCAGTACTTC. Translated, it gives CASSLTGEETQYF.

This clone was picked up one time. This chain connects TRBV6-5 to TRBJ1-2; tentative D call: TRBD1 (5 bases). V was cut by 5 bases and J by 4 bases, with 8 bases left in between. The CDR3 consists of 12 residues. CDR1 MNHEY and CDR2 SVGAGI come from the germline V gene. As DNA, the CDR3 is TGTGCCAGCAGTCAGGGTCCCTATGGCTACACCTTC. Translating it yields CASSQGPYGYTF.

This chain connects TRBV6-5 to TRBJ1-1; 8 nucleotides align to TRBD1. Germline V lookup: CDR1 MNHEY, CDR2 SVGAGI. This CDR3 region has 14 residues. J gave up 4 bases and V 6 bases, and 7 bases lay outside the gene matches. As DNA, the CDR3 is TGTGCCAGCAGCCCAGACAGGGGAGTCACTGAAGCTTTCTTT. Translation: CASSPDRGVTEAFF.

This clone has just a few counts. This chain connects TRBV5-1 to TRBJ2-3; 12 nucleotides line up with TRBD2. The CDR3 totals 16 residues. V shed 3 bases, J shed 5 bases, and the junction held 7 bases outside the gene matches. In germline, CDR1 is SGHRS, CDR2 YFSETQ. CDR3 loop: CASSSLAGGPEDTQYF. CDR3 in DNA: TGCGCCAGCAGCTCGCTAGCGGGGGGGCCGGAAGATACGCAGTATTTT.

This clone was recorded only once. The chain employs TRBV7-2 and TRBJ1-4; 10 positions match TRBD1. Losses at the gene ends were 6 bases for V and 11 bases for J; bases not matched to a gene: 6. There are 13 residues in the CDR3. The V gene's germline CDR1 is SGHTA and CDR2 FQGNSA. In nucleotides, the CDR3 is TGTGCCAGCAGATTCGGGGGACAGGGGAAACTGTTTTTT. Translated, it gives CASRFGGQGKLFF.

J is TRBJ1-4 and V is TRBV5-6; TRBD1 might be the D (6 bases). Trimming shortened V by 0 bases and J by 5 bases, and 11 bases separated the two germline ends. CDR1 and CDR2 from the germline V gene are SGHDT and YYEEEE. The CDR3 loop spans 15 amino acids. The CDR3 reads CASSLAGAGNEKLFF. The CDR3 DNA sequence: TGTGCCAGCAGCTTGGCAGGGGCAGGGAATGAAAAACTGTTTTTT.

CDR3 DNA: TGTGCCAGCAGCCGAGAACCGGGACTAGCGGGAGGACCTCCTCGGGAGCAGTACTTC. Translation: CASSREPGLAGGPPREQYF. The rearrangement joins TRBV7-9 to TRBJ2-7; TRBD2 matches 15 bases. Per germline, CDR1 SEHNR and CDR2 FQNEAQ (reference sequence). This CDR3 has 19 amino acids. Trimming took 5 bases from V and 7 from J; bases not matched to a gene: 18.

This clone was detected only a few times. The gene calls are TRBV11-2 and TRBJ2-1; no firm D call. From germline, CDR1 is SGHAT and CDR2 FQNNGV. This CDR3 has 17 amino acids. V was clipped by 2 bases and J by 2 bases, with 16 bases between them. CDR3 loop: CASSLPRDNSTYNEQFF. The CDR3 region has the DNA TGTGCCAGCAGCTTACCTCGTGACAATTCCACCTACAATGAGCAGTTCTTC.

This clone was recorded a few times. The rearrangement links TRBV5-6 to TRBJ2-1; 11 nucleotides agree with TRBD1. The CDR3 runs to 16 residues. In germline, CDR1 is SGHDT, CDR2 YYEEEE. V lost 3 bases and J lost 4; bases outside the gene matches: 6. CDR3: CASSSRGTGGYNEQFF. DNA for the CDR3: TGTGCCAGCAGCTCCCGAGGGACAGGGGGTTACAATGAGCAGTTCTTC. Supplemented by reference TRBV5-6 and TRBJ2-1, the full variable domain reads DAGVTQSPTHLIKTRGQQVTLRCSPKSGHDTVSWYQQALGQGPQFIFQYYEEEERQRGNFPDRFSGHQFPNYSSELNVNALLLGDSALYLCASSSRGTGGYNEQFFGPGTRLTVL.